The clone carrying this TCR beta chain showed up just a few times. Its antigen is undetermined. V dropped 1 base and J dropped 4; count of bases not matched to a gene: 3. The length of the CDR3 is 15 residues. The data belong to a study of response to subunit inactivated influenza vaccine. Study-level results: Each seasonal influenza vaccination recruits few new T cells, the authors suggested.

TCRdb itself ran the RT-PCR reads through MiXCR, one entry per CDR3 protein. The sample records 550,000 to 650,000 distinct CDR3 sequences, 12% being singletons. The specimen comprised PBMCs from blood, sampled on the day of vaccination. The V call is TRBV12-3 or TRBV12-4, the J call TRBJ2-3; 9 positions agree with TRBD2. This sequence was found in a man over 45 who received an inactivated influenza vaccine. The CDR3 DNA follows: TGTGCCAGCAGTTTAGGGCCTAGCGGGGCAGATACGCAGTATTTT. It codes for CASSLGPSGADTQYF.